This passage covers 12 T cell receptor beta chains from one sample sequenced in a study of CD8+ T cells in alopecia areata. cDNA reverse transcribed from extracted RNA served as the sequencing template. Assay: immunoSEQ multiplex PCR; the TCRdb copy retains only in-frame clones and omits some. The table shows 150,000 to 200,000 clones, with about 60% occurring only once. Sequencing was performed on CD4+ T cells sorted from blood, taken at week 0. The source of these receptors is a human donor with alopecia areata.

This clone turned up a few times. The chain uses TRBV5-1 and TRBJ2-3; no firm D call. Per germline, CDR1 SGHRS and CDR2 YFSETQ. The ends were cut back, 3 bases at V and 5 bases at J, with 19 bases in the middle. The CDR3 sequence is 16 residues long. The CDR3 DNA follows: TGCGCCAGCAGCTCCGGCACGTCCCTGAACAAAGATACGCAGTATTTT. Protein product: CASSSGTSLNKDTQYF.

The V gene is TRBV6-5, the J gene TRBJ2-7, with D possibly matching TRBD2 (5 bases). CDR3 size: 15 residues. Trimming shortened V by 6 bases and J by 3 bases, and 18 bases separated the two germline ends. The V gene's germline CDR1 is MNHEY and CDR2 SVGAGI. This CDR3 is CASRPIVRDNYEQYF. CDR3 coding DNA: TGTGCCAGCAGGCCAATCGTGAGGGATAACTACGAGCAGTACTTC.

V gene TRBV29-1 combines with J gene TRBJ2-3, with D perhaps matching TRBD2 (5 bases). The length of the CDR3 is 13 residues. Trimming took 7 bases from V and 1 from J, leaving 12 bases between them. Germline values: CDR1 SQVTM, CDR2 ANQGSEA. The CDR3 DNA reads TGCAGCGCCGTGCGGGCCGGCACAGATACGCAGTATTTT. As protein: CSAVRAGTDTQYF.

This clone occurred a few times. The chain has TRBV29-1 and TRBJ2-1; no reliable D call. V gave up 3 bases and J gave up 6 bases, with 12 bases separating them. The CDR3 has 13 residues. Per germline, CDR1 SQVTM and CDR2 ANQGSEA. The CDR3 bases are TGCAGCGTTGAGTTTCAATCTGTCAATGAGCAGTTCTTC. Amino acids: CSVEFQSVNEQFF.

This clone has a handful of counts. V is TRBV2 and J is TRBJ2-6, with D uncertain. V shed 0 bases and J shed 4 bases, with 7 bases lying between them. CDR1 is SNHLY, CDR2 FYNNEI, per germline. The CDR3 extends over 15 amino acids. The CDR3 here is CASSEALLGANVLTF. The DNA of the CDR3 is TGTGCCAGCAGTGAAGCCCTCCTGGGGGCCAACGTCCTGACTTTC.

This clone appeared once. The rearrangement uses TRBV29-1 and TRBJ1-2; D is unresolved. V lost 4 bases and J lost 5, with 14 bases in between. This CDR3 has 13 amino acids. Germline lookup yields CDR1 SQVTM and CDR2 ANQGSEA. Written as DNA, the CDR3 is TGCAGCGTTGGCCGGGTCCTCTCTTATGGCTACACCTTC. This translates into CSVGRVLSYGYTF.

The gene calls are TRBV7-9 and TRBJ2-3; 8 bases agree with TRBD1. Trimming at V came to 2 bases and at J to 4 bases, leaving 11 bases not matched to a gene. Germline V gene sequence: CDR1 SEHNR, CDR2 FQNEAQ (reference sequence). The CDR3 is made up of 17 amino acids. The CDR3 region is CASSLNVRTGSPDTQYF. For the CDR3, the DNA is TGTGCCAGCAGCTTAAATGTAAGGACAGGGTCCCCAGATACGCAGTATTTT.

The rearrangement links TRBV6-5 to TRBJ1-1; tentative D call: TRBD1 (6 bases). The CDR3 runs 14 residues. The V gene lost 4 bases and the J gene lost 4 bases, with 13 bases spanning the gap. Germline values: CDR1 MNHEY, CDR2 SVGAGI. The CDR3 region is CASSFARGGTEAFF. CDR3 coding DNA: TGTGCCAGCAGTTTTGCCAGGGGCGGCACTGAAGCTTTCTTT.

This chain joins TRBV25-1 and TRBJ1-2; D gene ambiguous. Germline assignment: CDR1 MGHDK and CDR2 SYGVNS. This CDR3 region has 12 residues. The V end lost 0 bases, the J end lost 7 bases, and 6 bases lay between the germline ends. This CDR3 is CASSEYPGGYTF. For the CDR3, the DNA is TGTGCCAGCAGTGAATACCCCGGTGGCTACACCTTC.

The CDR3 DNA follows: TGTGCCAGCAGCTTAGCGCAAGGGCCTAATTCACCCCTCCACTTT. Translating it yields CASSLAQGPNSPLHF. The chain joins TRBV7-2 to TRBJ1-6; no firm D call. Trimming cost V 0 bases and J 6 bases, with 9 bases left between them. Per germline, CDR1 SGHTA and CDR2 FQGNSA. This CDR3 has 15 amino acids.

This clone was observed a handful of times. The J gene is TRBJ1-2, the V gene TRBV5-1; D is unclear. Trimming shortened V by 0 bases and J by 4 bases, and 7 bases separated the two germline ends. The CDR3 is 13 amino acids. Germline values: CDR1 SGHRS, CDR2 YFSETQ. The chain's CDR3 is CASSLGPAYGYTF. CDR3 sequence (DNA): TGCGCCAGCAGCTTGGGCCCAGCCTATGGCTACACCTTC.

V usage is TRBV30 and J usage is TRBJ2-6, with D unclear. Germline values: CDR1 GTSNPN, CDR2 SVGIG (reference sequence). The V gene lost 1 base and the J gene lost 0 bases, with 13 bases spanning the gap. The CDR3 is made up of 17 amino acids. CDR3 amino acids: CAWSDLSLVSGANVLTF. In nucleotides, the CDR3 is TGTGCCTGGAGTGATCTCAGTCTTGTCTCTGGGGCCAACGTCCTGACTTTC.